This T cell receptor beta chain originates from a study of radiotherapy plus CTLA-4 blockade in lung cancer. Study-wide context: Objective responses were seen in around 20% of patients, disease control in around 30%.

A remark on this clone: What it binds is unknown.

People whose metastatic non-small-cell lung cancer was chemo-refractory got focal radiation along with CTLA-4 blockade by ipilimumab. Broader study findings: Radiotherapy was combined with ipilimumab, and tumor-derived TCR clones then expanded in blood. Together with interferon-beta, which increased in serum after radiation, early dynamic changes in blood T cell clones were reportedly the best predictors of response.

Generated by immunoSEQ multiplex PCR, the TCRdb table keeps only in-frame clones and is missing some. The table shows 52,000 or so clones, with roughly 80% occurring only once. The CDR3 is made up of 17 amino acids. CDR1 and CDR2 (germline): SGHNT, YYREEE (reference sequence). V lost 0 bases and J lost 6, with 19 bases in between. The TCR sequence derives from a human donor with non-small cell lung cancer who had a partial response to radiotherapy plus ipilimumab. The gene calls are TRBV5-4 and TRBJ2-1; perhaps TRBD2 as D (6 bases). Material: peripheral blood, obtained from a patient treated with radiotherapy plus ipilimumab. The CDR3, as DNA: TGTGCCAGCAGCTTGGGGGGCGGATTTCAAGCGGGCAATGAGCAGTTCTTC. This sequence encodes CASSLGGGFQAGNEQFF.